Shown below are 7 T cell receptor beta chains from a single sample sequenced in a study of T cells in Graves' hyperthyroidism and ophthalmopathy. Amplification of TCR beta CDR3 regions used RNA as the template. TCR CDR3 regions were first amplified by RT-PCR with HTBI primers. TCRdb ran MiXCR on the multiplex PCR reads and lists one entry per CDR3 protein. The data hold some 550,000 distinct CDR3 sequences, with approximately 15% observed a single time. Sequencing input: blood. These receptors came from a woman in her thirties or forties with Graves' ophthalmopathy.

On this clonotype: Just one base apart from a much larger clone, this may be a read error. The rearrangement joins TRBV2 to TRBJ2-1, with 10 bases fitting TRBD2. CDR1 and CDR2 (germline): SNHLY, FYNNEI. CDR3 length: 15 amino acids. With 6 bases clipped from V and 9 bases from J, the junction kept 11 bases outside the gene matches. The CDR3 coding sequence is TGTGCCAGCAGAGACGCGGGGCTAGCGGGGGCTGAGCAGTTCTTC. Amino acid sequence: CASRDAGLAGAEQFF.

This clonotype was counted ten times or more. This chain links TRBV20-1 with TRBJ2-3, with D uncertain. CDR1 is DFQATT, CDR2 SNEGSKA, per germline (reference sequence). The length of the CDR3 is 13 residues. Trimming cost V 1 base and J 4 bases, with 9 bases left between them. The CDR3 here is CSARGWASDTQYF. CDR3 nucleotide sequence: TGCAGTGCTAGAGGGTGGGCCTCAGATACGCAGTATTTT.

This clonotype has a handful of counts. V is TRBV7-8 and J is TRBJ2-7; TRBD1 might be the D (5 bases). The CDR3 consists of 14 residues. Germline CDR1 SGHVS, CDR2 FQNEAQ. Trimming pared 4 bases from V and 6 bases from J, leaving 16 bases between. CDR3 DNA sequence: TGTGCCAGCAGCTCGTCCAGGGTGGAAGGCGAGCAGTACTTC. It yields the protein CASSSSRVEGEQYF.

This chain links TRBV4-2 with TRBJ1-4, with D perhaps matching TRBD1 (6 bases). Germline CDR1 LGHNA, CDR2 YNFKEQ. Trimming pared 1 base from V and 7 bases from J, leaving 13 bases between. The length of the CDR3 is 15 residues. The chain's CDR3 is CASSQAGGAGEKLFF. Here the CDR3 DNA reads TGTGCCAGCAGCCAAGCTGGGGGCGCGGGTGAAAAACTGTTTTTT.

As for this clonotype: A much larger clone lies a single base off, so this may be a read error. This chain links TRBV20-1 with TRBJ2-4; the D gene is possibly TRBD2 (5 bases). CDR1 DFQATT and CDR2 SNEGSKA come from the germline V gene (reference sequence). This CDR3 is built from 11 residues. CDR3 in DNA: TGCAGAGCTAGCCCCCTCCCCGGGAAGTACTTC. This translates into CRASPLPGKYF.

This clonotype was counted many times. The J gene is TRBJ1-2, the V gene TRBV2; D is undetermined. This CDR3 spans 14 amino acids. Germline V lookup: CDR1 SNHLY, CDR2 FYNNEI. The germline V and J ends were trimmed by 1 base and 4 bases, with 10 bases remaining between them. The CDR3 sequence: CASSEEAEIYGYTF. DNA for the CDR3: TGTGCCAGCAGTGAAGAAGCGGAGATCTATGGCTACACCTTC.

Regarding this clonotype: This CDR3 is missing its conserved last phenylalanine or tryptophan, likely due to a read error. This chain joins TRBV7-2 and TRBJ1-5; no definite D call. V was cut by 5 bases and J by 0 bases, with 11 bases left in between. The germline gives CDR1 SGHTA, CDR2 FQGNSA. The CDR3 sequence is 15 residues long. The CDR3 sequence is CASSPHTGSNQPQHL. The CDR3 DNA reads TGTGCCAGCAGCCCTCACACGGGTAGCAATCAGCCCCAGCATCTT.